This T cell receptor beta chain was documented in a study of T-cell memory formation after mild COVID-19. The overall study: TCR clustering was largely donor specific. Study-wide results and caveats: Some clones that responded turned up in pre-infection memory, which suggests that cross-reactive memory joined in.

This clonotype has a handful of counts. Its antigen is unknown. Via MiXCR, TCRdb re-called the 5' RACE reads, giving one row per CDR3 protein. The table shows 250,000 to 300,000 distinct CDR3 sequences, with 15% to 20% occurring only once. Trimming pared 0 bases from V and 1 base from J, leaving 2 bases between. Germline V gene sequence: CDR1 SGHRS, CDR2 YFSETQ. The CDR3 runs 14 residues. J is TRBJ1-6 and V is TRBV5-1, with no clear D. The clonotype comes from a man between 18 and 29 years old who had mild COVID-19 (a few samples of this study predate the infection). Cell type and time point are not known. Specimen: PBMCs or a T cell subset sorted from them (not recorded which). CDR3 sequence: CASSLVSYNSPLHF. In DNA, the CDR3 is TGCGCCAGCAGCTTGGTATCCTATAATTCACCCCTCCACTTT.